A single sample is the source of the 2 T cell receptor beta chains below, sequenced in a study of T-cell reconstitution after alpha-beta-depleted transplantation in children. The library targeted TCRbeta and was prepared with unique molecular identifiers. TCRdb re-called the PCR reads through MiXCR, storing one row per CDR3 protein. The sample consists of about 1,000,000 distinct CDR3 sequences, roughly 29% of them appearing once. Sequenced material: PBMCs, mostly from graft donor cells, taken 360 days after TCRalphabeta/CD19-depleted stem cell transplant. The origin of the receptors is a boy younger than two who had a stem cell transplant for SCID, so the T cells may come from the graft donor.

This clonotype was observed a handful of times. The V gene is TRBV10-2, the J gene TRBJ1-1; weak D call: TRBD1 (6 bases). Germline V gene data show CDR1 as WSHSY and CDR2 as SAAADI. With 2 bases removed from V and 8 bases from J, the gap between germline ends came to 12 bases. The CDR3 sequence is 13 residues long. The CDR3 bases are TGCGCCAGCAGTGAGCCACCAGGGGTAGAAGCTTTCTTT. It encodes CASSEPPGVEAFF.

The sample holds many counts of this clonotype. The gene calls are TRBV20-1 and TRBJ2-3; TRBD1 matches at 8 bases. The CDR3 runs 15 residues. CDR1 and CDR2 (germline): DFQATT, SNEGSKA (reference sequence). V dropped 3 bases and J dropped 3; count of bases not matched to a gene: 8. In DNA form, the CDR3 reads TGCAGTGCTAGGGTATACAGGGGGTTTACAGATACGCAGTATTTT. Encoded protein: CSARVYRGFTDTQYF.